This record looks at one T cell receptor (beta chain) sequence and its context. Its antigen is not known. This entry comes from a study of vaccination effects on CD4 cells after COVID-19. With V trimmed by 5 bases and J by 10 bases, 11 bases remained unmatched. This CDR3 contains 14 residues. CDR1 SGHAT and CDR2 FQNNGV come from the germline V gene. Under the ViraFEST assay, PBMC were stimulated with viral peptide pools so that antigen-specific CD4+ T cells expanded. Sequencing was performed afterwards. Culture lasted roughly eleven days before CD4+ T cell isolation. Prior SARS-CoV-2 infection was absent in the vaccine recipients, as shown by negative nucleocapsid antibodies. The assay was immunoSEQ multiplex PCR, and TCRdb's table has in-frame clones only and misses some. Among roughly 52,000 clones listed, under 75% were seen once. General study findings and limits: Late post-vaccination samples showed marked contraction of infection- and vaccine-induced clones. Sampling in the study covered few convalescent patients and included no early post-infection timepoints.

The source material was CD4+ T cells from PBMCs cultured with SARS-CoV-2 spike peptides, sampled before COVID-19 vaccination. The source is a human donor who received a COVID-19 vaccine. The J gene is TRBJ1-1, the V gene TRBV11-2, with 9 bases that match TRBD1. The CDR3 reads CASSPLNRGPGAFF. The CDR3 nucleotides are TGTGCCAGCAGCCCCCTAAACAGGGGGCCAGGAGCTTTCTTT.